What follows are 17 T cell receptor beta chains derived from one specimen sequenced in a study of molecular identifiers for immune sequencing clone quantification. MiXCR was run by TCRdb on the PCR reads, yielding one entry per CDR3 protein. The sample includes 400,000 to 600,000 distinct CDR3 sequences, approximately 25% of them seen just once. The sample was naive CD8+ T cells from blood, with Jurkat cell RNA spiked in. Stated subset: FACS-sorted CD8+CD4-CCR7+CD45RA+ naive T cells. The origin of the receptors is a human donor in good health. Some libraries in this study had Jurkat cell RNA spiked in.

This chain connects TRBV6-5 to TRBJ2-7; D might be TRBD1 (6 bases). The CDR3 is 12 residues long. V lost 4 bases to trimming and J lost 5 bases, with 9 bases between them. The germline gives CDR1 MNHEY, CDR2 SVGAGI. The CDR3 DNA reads TGTGCCAGCAGTTTATCAGGGGACGAGCAGTACTTC. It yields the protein CASSLSGDEQYF.

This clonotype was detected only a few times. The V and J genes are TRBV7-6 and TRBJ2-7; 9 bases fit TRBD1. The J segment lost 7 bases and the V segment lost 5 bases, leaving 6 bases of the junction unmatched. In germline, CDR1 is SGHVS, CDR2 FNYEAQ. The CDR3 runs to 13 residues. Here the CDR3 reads CASSAGQGLEQYF. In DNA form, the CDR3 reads TGTGCCAGCAGCGCGGGACAGGGTCTTGAGCAGTACTTC.

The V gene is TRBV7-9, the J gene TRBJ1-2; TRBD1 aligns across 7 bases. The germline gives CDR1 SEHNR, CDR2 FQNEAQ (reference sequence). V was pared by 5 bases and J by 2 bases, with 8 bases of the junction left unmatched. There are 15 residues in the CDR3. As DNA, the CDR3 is TGTGCCAGCAGCGGAGGGACAGCGGAAAACTATGGCTACACCTTC. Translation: CASSGGTAENYGYTF.

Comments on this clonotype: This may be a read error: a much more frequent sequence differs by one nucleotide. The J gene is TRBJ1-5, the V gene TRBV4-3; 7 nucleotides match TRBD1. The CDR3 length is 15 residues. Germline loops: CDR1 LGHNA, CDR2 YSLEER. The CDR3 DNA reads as TGCGCCAGCAGCCAAGGGACAGGCCGCAATCAGCACCAGCATTTT. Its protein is CASSQGTGRNQHQHF.

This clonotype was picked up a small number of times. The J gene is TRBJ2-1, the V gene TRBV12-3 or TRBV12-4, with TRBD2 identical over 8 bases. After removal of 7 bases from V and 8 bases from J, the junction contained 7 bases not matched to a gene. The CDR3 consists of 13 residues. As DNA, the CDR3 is TGTGCCAGCAAAGACAGCGGGAGTTATGAGCAGTTCTTC. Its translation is CASKDSGSYEQFF.

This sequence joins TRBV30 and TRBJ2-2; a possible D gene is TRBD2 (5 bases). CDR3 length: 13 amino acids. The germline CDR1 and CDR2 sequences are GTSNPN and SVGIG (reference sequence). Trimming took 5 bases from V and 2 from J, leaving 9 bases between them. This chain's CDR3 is CAWRTGNTGELFF. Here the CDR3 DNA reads TGTGCCTGGCGAACGGGAAACACCGGGGAGCTGTTTTTT.

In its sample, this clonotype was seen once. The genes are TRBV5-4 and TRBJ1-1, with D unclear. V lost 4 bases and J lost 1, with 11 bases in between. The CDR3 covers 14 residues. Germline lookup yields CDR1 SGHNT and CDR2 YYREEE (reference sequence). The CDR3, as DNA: TGTGCCAGCAGCGGAAACCCTGAGAACACTGAAGCTTTCTTT. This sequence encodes CASSGNPENTEAFF.

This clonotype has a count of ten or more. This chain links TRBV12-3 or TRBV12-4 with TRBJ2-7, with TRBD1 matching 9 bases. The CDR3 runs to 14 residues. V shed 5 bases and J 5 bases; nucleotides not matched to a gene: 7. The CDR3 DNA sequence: TGTGCCAGCAGTCCCGGGACAGGGCCCGACGAGCAGTACTTC. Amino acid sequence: CASSPGTGPDEQYF.

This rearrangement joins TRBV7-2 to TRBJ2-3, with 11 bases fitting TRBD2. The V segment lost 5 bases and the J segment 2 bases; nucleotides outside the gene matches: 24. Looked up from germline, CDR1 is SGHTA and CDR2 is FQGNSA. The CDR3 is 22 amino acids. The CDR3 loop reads CASSLRDPRGTLSGGDTDTQYF. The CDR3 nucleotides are TGTGCCAGCAGCCTCCGGGACCCCCGAGGGACCCTTAGCGGGGGGGACACAGATACGCAGTATTTT.

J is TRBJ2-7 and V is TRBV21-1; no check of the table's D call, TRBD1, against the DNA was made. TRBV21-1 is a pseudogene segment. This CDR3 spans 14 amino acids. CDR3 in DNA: TGTGCCAGCAGCAGGGGGACGGTCCCCTACGAGCAGTACTTC. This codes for CASSRGTVPYEQYF.

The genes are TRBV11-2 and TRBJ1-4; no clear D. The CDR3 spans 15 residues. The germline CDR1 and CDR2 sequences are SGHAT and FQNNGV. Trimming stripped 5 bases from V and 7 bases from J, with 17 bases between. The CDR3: CASSRETGLVEKLFF. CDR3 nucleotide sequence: TGTGCCAGCAGCCGGGAAACGGGATTGGTTGAAAAACTGTTTTTT.

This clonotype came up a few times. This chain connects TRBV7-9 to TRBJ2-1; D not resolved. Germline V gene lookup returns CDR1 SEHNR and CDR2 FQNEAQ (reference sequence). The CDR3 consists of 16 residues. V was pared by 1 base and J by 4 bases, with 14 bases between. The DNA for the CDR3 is TGTGCCAGCAGCTTAGTCGGGTTGCTAGATTACAATGAGCAGTTCTTC. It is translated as CASSLVGLLDYNEQFF.

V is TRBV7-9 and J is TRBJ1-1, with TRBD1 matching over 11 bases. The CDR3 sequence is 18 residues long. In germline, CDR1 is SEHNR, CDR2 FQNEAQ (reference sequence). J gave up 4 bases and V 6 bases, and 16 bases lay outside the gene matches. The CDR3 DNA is TGTGCCAGCAGGGAAAGAGTTGGGACAGGGGGAGTCGGCACTGAAGCTTTCTTT. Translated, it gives CASRERVGTGGVGTEAFF.

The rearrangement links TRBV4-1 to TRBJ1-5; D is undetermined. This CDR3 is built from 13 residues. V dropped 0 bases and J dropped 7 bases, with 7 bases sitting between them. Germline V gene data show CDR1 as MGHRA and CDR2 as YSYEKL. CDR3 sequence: CASSQDLSQPQHF. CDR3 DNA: TGCGCCAGCAGCCAAGATCTATCGCAGCCCCAGCATTTT.

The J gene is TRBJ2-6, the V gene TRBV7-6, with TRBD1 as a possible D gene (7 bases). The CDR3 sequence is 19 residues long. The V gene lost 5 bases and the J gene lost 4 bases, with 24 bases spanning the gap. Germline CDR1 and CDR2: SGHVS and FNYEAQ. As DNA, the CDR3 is TGTGCCAGCAGCAGGCGTGTTGTCAGGGGGGCTTCCGGGGCCAACGTCCTGACTTTC. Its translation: CASSRRVVRGASGANVLTF.

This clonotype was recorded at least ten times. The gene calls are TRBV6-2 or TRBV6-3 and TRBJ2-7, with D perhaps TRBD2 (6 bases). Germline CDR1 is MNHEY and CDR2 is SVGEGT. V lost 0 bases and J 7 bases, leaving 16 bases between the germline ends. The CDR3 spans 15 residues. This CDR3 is CASSYSAGFSQEQYF. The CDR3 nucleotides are TGTGCCAGCAGTTACTCGGCGGGGTTCTCGCAGGAGCAGTACTTC.

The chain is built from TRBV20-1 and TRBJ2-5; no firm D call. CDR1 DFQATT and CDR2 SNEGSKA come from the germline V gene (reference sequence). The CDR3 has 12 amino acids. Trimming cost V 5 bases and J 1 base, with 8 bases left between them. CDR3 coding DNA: TGCAGTGCTGGAAGACCCCAAGAGACCCAGTACTTC. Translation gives CSAGRPQETQYF.